This T cell receptor (beta chain) was sequenced in a study of cytomegalovirus exposure and HLA in healthy donors. Overall study context: Of over 350 genotyped donors, 81% grouped in the Caucasian-associated ancestry cluster.

PCR primers comprised 60 Vbeta and 13 Jbeta primers. Profiled with immunoSEQ multiplex PCR; TCRdb holds only in-frame clones, not every one. The sample contains around 50,000 clones, about 80% of which appear only once. Study conclusions and caveats: According to an earlier analysis, most TCR beta V segments yielded productive rearrangements about 90% or about 30% of the time.

Nominally healthy donors provided the samples, though records likely missed some immune exposures. On this clone itself: What it binds is not known.

V lost 6 bases, J lost 2 bases, and 6 bases stayed unmatched. Germline CDR1 and CDR2: SGHTA and FQGNSA. The CDR3 length is 14 residues. Sample: PBMCs. The chain combines TRBV7-2 with TRBJ2-7; 8 bases align to TRBD1. The receptor comes from a man aged 50 to 60 in good health and CMV-seronegative. CDR3 bases: TGTGCCAGCAGTTTCGGACAGGGCACCTACGAGCAGTACTTC. Translating it yields CASSFGQGTYEQYF.